This entry features one TCR beta chain sequence. These data come from a study of shared clonotypes between healthy human individuals. As processed by the authors: Filtering was not the same, since immunoSEQ gave junction-only sequences without quality scores. Profiled with immunoSEQ multiplex PCR; TCRdb holds only in-frame clones, not every one. From that table come the V and J calls and clone size; the DNA was used to work out D and trimming. Seen here are 1,400,000 or so clones, approximately 98.5% observed once, and the top ten hold about 0.35%. In germline, CDR1 is ENHRY, CDR2 SYGVKD. V lost 10 bases to trimming and J lost 6 bases; unmatched junction nucleotides: 11. CDR3 length: 14 residues.

The source of this sequence is a man younger than 40 in good health. The gene calls are TRBV10-3 and TRBJ2-2; 7 positions match TRBD1. Specimen: naive CD4+ T cells sorted from blood. Subset indicated: CD45RA+ positively selected. CDR3 DNA sequence: TGTGCCACGATGGGGTACAGGGGTCCCGGGGAGCTGTTTTTT. As protein: CATMGYRGPGELFF.